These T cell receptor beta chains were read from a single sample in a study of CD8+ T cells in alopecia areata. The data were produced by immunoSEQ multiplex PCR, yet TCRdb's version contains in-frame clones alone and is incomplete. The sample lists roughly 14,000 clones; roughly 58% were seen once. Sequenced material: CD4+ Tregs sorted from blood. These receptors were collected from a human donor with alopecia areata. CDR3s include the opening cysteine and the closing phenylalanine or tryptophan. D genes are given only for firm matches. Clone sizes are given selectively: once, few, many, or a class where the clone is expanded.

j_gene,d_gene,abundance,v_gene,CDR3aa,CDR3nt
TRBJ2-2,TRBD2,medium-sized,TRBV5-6,CASSGGASGITIGELFF,TGTGCCAGCAGCGGCGGGGCTAGCGGGATAACTATCGGGGAGCTGTTTTTT
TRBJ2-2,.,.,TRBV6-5,CASSYRGVDTGELFF,TGTGCCAGCAGTTACAGGGGGGTGGACACCGGGGAGCTGTTTTTT
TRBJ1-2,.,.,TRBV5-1,CASSLGGTDNYGYTF,TGCGCCAGCAGCTTGGGAGGGACGGACAACTATGGCTACACCTTC
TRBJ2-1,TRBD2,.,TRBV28,CASSLSATSGRPTNSYNEQFF,TGTGCCAGCAGTTTATCCGCGACTAGCGGGAGGCCGACTAACTCCTACAATGAGCAGTTCTTC
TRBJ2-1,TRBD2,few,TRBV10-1,CASSESGGLAEWNEQFF,TGCGCCAGCAGTGAGTCGGGGGGACTAGCGGAGTGGAATGAGCAGTTCTTC
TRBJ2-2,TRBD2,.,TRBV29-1,CSVLLKAGGPTGELFF,TGCAGCGTCCTCTTAAAAGCGGGAGGGCCTACCGGGGAGCTGTTTTTT
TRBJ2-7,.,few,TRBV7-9,CASSLGYGRIYEQYF,TGTGCCAGCAGCTTAGGCTACGGCAGGATCTACGAGCAGTACTTC
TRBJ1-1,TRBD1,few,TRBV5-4,CASSYRWTGLNTEAFF,TGTGCCAGCAGCTACCGTTGGACAGGGTTGAACACTGAAGCTTTCTTT
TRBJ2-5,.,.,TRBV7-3,CASSFRARETQYF,TGTGCCAGCAGCTTCCGGGCTAGAGAGACCCAGTACTTC
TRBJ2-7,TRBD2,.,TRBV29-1,CSVGLASEQYF,TGCAGCGTGGGACTAGCGAGTGAGCAGTACTTC
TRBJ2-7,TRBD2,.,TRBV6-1,CASSDGRSGTFREQYF,TGTGCCAGCAGTGACGGTCGTAGCGGGACTTTCAGGGAGCAGTACTTC
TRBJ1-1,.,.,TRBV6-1,CASGARRPLSTEAFF,TGTGCCAGCGGGGCGCGGAGGCCGCTATCTACTGAAGCTTTCTTT
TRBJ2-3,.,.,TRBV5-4,CASSLTSPDTQYF,TGTGCCAGCAGCCTAACTAGCCCAGATACGCAGTATTTT
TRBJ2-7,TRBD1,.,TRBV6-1,CASSAAVAGGNEQYF,TGTGCCAGCAGCGCGGCCGTGGCAGGGGGCAACGAGCAGTACTTC
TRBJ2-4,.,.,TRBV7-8,CASSFDWNIQYF,TGTGCCAGCAGCTTCGATTGGAACATTCAGTACTTC
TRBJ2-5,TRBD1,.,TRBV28,CASSLVGGVKTQYF,TGTGCCAGCAGTTTGGTAGGGGGCGTAAAGACCCAGTACTTC
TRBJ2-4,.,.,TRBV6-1,CASTRVSSKNIQYF,TGTGCCAGCACACGGGTTTCGTCCAAAAACATTCAGTACTTC
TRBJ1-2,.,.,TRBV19,CASNQGSLYGYTF,TGTGCCAGTAATCAGGGCAGCCTCTATGGCTACACCTTC
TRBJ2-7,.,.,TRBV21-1,CASSKGGGTSDYEQYF,TGTGCCAGCAGCAAAGGGGGTGGGACTAGCGACTACGAGCAGTACTTC
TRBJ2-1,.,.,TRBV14,CASSLRDQPYNEQFF,TGTGCCAGCAGCCTCCGGGACCAGCCCTACAATGAGCAGTTCTTC
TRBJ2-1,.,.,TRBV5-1,CASSLVDTNYNEQFF,TGCGCCAGCAGCTTGGTTGACACTAACTACAATGAGCAGTTCTTC
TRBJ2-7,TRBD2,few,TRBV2,CASSDLAGVYEQYF,TGTGCCAGCAGTGATCTAGCGGGGGTCTACGAGCAGTACTTC
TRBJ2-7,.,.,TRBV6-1,CASSEWWDSYEQYF,TGTGCCAGCAGTGAATGGTGGGACTCCTACGAGCAGTACTTC
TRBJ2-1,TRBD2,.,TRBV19,CASSAGTSGVSYNEQFF,TGTGCCAGTAGTGCGGGGACTAGCGGGGTATCCTACAATGAGCAGTTCTTC
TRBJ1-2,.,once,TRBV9,CASSVIPGEDYGYTF,TGTGCCAGCAGCGTTATCCCCGGGGAGGACTATGGCTACACCTTC
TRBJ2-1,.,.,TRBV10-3,CAIKPGTTNEQFF,TGTGCCATCAAGCCAGGAACTACGAATGAGCAGTTCTTC
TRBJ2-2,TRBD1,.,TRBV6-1,CAINRGYGELFF,TGTGCCATTAACAGGGGGTACGGGGAGCTGTTTTTT
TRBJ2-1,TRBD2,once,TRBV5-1,CASRGNSGREWANEQFF,TGCGCCAGCAGGGGTAATTCGGGGCGGGAGTGGGCCAATGAGCAGTTCTTC
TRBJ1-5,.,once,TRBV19,CASSANRPLGNQPQHF,TGTGCCAGTAGTGCCAACCGCCCTCTGGGAAATCAGCCCCAGCATTTT
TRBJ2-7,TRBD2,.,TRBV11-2,CASSPLAGVSYEQYF,TGTGCCAGCAGCCCACTAGCGGGAGTAAGTTACGAGCAGTACTTC
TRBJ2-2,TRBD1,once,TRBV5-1,CASSSIGTAANTGELFF,TGCGCCAGCAGCTCGATAGGGACAGCCGCGAACACCGGGGAGCTGTTTTTT
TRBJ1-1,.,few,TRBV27,CASSFLPGQNTEAFF,TGTGCCAGCAGCTTCTTGCCGGGGCAGAACACTGAAGCTTTCTTT
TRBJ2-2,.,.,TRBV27,CASSLGPSGELFF,TGTGCCAGCAGTTTAGGCCCCTCCGGGGAGCTGTTTTTT
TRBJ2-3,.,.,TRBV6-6,CASSYSRDTQYF,TGTGCCAGCAGTTACTCGCGAGATACGCAGTATTTT
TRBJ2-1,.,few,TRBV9,CASSGTGRKTNEQFF,TGTGCCAGCAGCGGCACCGGGCGGAAAACCAATGAGCAGTTCTTC
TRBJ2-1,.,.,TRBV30,CACLAGPFSYNEQFF,TGTGCCTGCCTTGCCGGGCCCTTCTCCTACAATGAGCAGTTCTTC
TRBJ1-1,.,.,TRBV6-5,CATSQDSYTEAFF,TGTGCCACTTCCCAGGACAGCTACACTGAAGCTTTCTTT
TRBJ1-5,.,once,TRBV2,CASSSEGNQPQHF,TGTGCCAGCAGTTCGGAGGGCAATCAGCCCCAGCATTTT
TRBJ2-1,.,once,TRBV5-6,CASSWRGSNEQFF,TGTGCCAGCAGCTGGAGGGGTAGCAATGAGCAGTTCTTC
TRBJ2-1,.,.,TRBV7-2,CASSFAGINNEQFF,TGTGCCAGCAGCTTTGCGGGCATAAACAATGAGCAGTTCTTC
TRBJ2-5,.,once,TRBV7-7,CASSLVRGETQYF,TGTGCTAGCAGCTTAGTGCGCGGGGAGACCCAGTACTTC
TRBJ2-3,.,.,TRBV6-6,CASSRIGVDTQYF,TGTGCCAGCAGTCGAATTGGGGTAGATACGCAGTATTTT
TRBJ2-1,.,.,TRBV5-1,CASSLVRASSYNEQFF,TGCGCCAGCAGCTTGGTACGGGCAAGCTCCTACAATGAGCAGTTCTTC
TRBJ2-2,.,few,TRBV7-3,CASSSTGELFF,TGTGCCAGCAGTTCAACCGGGGAGCTGTTTTTT
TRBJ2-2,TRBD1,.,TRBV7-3,CASSSVGQSKGELFF,TGTGCCAGCAGCTCCGTGGGACAGAGTAAAGGGGAGCTGTTTTTT
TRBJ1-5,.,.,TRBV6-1,CASSLDRNQPQHF,TGTGCCAGCAGCCTTGACAGGAATCAGCCCCAGCATTTT
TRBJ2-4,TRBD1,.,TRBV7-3,CASSLDRVENIQYF,TGTGCCAGCAGCTTAGACAGGGTGGAAAACATTCAGTACTTC
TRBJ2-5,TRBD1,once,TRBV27,CASRWHRGARQETQYF,TGTGCCAGCAGGTGGCACAGGGGGGCTAGACAAGAGACCCAGTACTTC
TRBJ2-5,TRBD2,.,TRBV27,CATRQAGGIQETQYF,TGTGCCACACGACAGGCGGGAGGAATCCAAGAGACCCAGTACTTC
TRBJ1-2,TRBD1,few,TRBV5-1,CASSSAGQGDGYTF,TGCGCCAGCAGCTCGGCGGGACAGGGAGATGGCTACACCTTC
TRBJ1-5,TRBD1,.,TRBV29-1,CSVSDRGAFGPQHF,TGCAGCGTTTCTGACAGGGGCGCCTTTGGGCCCCAGCATTTT
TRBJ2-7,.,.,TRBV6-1,CASRTLPLGVHEQYF,TGTGCCAGCAGAACCCTCCCACTGGGAGTCCACGAGCAGTACTTC